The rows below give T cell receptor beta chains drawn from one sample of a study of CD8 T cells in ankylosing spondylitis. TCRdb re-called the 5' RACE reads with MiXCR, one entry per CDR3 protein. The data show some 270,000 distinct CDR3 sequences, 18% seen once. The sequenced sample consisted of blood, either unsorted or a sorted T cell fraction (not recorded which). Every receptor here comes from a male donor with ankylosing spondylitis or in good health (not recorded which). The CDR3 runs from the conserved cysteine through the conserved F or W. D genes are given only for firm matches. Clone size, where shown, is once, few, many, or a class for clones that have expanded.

CASSQTKLAGGPNYEQYF | TGTGCCAGCAGCCAGACCAAACTAGCGGGAGGCCCCAACTACGAGCAGTACTTC | 18 | TRBD2 | TRBJ2-7 | many | TRBV7-8
CASSLGGTGDTDTQYF | TGTGCCAGCAGTTTAGGGGGCACAGGGGACACAGATACGCAGTATTTT | 16 | TRBD1 | TRBJ2-3 | few | TRBV12-3/TRBV12-4
CASSQDPLADEQFF | TGTGCCAGCAGCCAAGATCCGTTGGCGGATGAGCAGTTCTTC | 14 | . | TRBJ2-1 | few | TRBV4-2
CASSQEGTSGRARNEQFF | TGTGCCAGCAGCCAAGAGGGGACTAGCGGGAGGGCCAGGAATGAGCAGTTCTTC | 18 | TRBD2 | TRBJ2-1 | . | TRBV3-1
CASSQDMGLAAPEQYF | TGCGCCAGCAGCCAAGATATGGGACTAGCAGCCCCCGAGCAGTACTTC | 16 | TRBD2 | TRBJ2-7 | few | TRBV4-3
CSARDLGGKSYEQYF | TGCAGTGCTAGAGATCTAGGCGGGAAGTCCTACGAGCAGTACTTC | 15 | . | TRBJ2-7 | few | TRBV20-1
CASSYEDEQYF | TGTGCCAGCAGTTATGAGGACGAGCAGTACTTC | 11 | . | TRBJ2-7 | . | TRBV6-5
CASSLEPGLGQETQYF | TGTGCCAGCAGCCTTGAACCGGGACTAGGGCAAGAGACCCAGTACTTC | 16 | TRBD2 | TRBJ2-5 | few | TRBV12-3/TRBV12-4
CASSPLSLGRDTEAFF | TGTGCCAGCAGCCCGCTTTCCTTGGGGCGGGACACTGAAGCTTTCTTT | 16 | . | TRBJ1-1 | . | TRBV7-6
CSARDLHSYEQYF | TGCAGCGCCCGGGACTTACACTCCTACGAGCAGTACTTC | 13 | . | TRBJ2-7 | . | TRBV29-1
CASSQGTGELFF | TGCGCCAGCAGCCAGGGTACCGGGGAGCTGTTTTTT | 12 | . | TRBJ2-2 | few | TRBV4-3
CASSLDVGNEQYF | TGTGCCAGCAGCTTGGATGTAGGAAACGAGCAGTACTTC | 13 | . | TRBJ2-7 | many | TRBV5-6